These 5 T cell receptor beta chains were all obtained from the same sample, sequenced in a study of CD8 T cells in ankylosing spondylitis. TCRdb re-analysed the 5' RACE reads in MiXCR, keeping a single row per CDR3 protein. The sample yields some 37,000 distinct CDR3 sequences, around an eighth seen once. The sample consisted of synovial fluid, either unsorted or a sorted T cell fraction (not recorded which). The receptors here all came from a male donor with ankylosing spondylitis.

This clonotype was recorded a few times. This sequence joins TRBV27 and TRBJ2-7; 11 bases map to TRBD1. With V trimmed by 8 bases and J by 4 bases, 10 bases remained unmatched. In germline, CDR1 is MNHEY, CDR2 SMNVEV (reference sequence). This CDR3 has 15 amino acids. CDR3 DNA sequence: TGTGCCAGCCGCCGCTGGGACAGGGGGTCTTACGAGCAGTACTTC. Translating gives CASRRWDRGSYEQYF.

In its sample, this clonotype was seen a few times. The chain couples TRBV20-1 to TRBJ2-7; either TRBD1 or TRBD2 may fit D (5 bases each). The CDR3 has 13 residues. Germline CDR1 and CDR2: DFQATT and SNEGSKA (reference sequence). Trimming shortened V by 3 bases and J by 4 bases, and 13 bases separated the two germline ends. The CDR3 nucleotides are TGCAGTGCTAGGACCGGGACGGATTACGAGCAGTACTTC. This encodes CSARTGTDYEQYF.

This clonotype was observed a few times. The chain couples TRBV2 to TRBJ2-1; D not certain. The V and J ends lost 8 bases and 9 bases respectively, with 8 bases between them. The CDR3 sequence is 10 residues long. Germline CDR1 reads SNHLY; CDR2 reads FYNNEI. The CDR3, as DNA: TGTGCCAGCGGCATGCGTGAGCAGTTCTTC. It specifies CASGMREQFF.

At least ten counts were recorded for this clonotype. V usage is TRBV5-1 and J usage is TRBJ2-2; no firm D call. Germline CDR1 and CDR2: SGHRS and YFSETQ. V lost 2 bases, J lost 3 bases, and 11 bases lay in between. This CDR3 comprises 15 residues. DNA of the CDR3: TGCGCCAGCAGCTTCAGGACGATCGACACCGGGGAGCTGTTTTTT. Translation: CASSFRTIDTGELFF. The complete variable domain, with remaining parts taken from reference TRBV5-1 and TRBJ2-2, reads KAGVTQTPRYLIKTRGQQVTLSCSPISGHRSVSWYQQTPGQGLQFLFEYFSETQRNKGNFPGRFSGRQFSNSRSEMNVSTLELGDSALYLCASSFRTIDTGELFFGEGSRLTVL.

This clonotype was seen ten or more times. DNA for the CDR3: TGTGCCAGCAGCGAAAGGGTCGCCTACGAGCAGTACTTC. Amino acids: CASSERVAYEQYF. The rearrangement uses TRBV27 and TRBJ2-7; D gene uncertain. This CDR3 spans 13 amino acids. The germline V and J ends were trimmed by 6 bases and 2 bases, with 11 bases remaining between them. Germline loops: CDR1 MNHEY, CDR2 SMNVEV (reference sequence).